The 20 T cell receptor beta chains below all came from one sample that was sequenced in a study of blood T cell repertoires in COVID-19. Sequencing was performed with immunoSEQ multiplex PCR; in TCRdb, only in-frame clones are kept and a portion is missing. The sample carries about 220,000 clones, 82% recorded once. Material for sequencing was PBMCs or T cells enriched from blood (not recorded which). Receptors were obtained from a woman in her sixties who had recovered from COVID-19.

V gene TRBV27 combines with J gene TRBJ1-6; D remains ambiguous. Germline V gene data show CDR1 as MNHEY and CDR2 as SMNVEV (reference sequence). Between the trimmed V and J ends, which lost 5 bases and 6 bases, there was a span of 5 bases. The CDR3 totals 12 residues. The CDR3 spells CASSQLNSPLHF. In DNA, the CDR3 is TGTGCCAGCAGTCAACTTAATTCACCCCTCCACTTT.

The chain employs TRBV7-7 and TRBJ2-5; 9 nucleotides agree with TRBD2. There are 16 residues in the CDR3. V lost 1 base, J lost 5 bases, and 8 bases stayed unmatched. Germline values: CDR1 SSHAT, CDR2 FNYEAQ (reference sequence). CDR3 residues: CASSLVGGGAYETQYF. In DNA form, the CDR3 reads TGTGCCAGCAGCTTAGTGGGCGGGGGGGCCTACGAGACCCAGTACTTC.

V usage is TRBV14 and J usage is TRBJ2-7; D is possibly TRBD2 (6 bases). The CDR3 loop spans 14 amino acids. Germline CDR1 is SGHDN and CDR2 is FVKESK. V gave up 1 base and J gave up 8 bases, with 15 bases separating them. The CDR3, as DNA: TGTGCCAGCAGCCAAGGAATAGGCGGGGTCAAGCAGTACTTC. Protein sequence: CASSQGIGGVKQYF. Using reference TRBV14 and TRBJ2-7 for the parts outside the CDR3, the full variable domain is EAGVTQFPSHSVIEKGQTVTLRCDPISGHDNLYWYRRVMGKEIKFLLHFVKESKQDESGMPNNRFLAERTGGTYSTLKVQPAELEDSGVYFCASSQGIGGVKQYFGPGTRLTVT.

This clone was picked up a small number of times. The chain has TRBV9 and TRBJ1-1; D unclear. The CDR3 covers 14 residues. Trimming removed 0 bases at V and 0 bases at J, with 6 bases between. Looked up from germline, CDR1 is SGDLS and CDR2 is YYNGEE. CDR3 DNA: TGTGCCAGCAGCGTAGACCCTATGAACACTGAAGCTTTCTTT. It specifies CASSVDPMNTEAFF.

The chain has TRBV5-8 and TRBJ2-7; D gene uncertain. The CDR3 sequence is 16 residues long. Per germline, CDR1 SGHTS and CDR2 YDEGEE. The germline V and J ends were trimmed by 4 bases and 0 bases, with 17 bases remaining between them. The CDR3 protein is CASSRTHGSISYEQYF. CDR3 nucleotides: TGTGCCAGCAGCCGAACCCACGGGTCTATCTCCTACGAGCAGTACTTC.

V and J are TRBV18 and TRBJ1-1; TRBD1 matches 7 bases. The junction had 4 bases not matched to a gene; V was cut back by 6 bases and J by 0 bases. This CDR3 contains 14 residues. Per the germline V gene, CDR1 is KGHSH and CDR2 is LQKENI. Here the CDR3 DNA reads TGTGCCAGCTCCTCCACAGGGGTGAACACTGAAGCTTTCTTT. It translates to CASSSTGVNTEAFF.

This clone turned up a few times. Here the CDR3 DNA reads TGTGCCAGCAGTCCGACAGGGCAGGATCAGCCCCAGCATTTT. Protein: CASSPTGQDQPQHF. V gene TRBV2 combines with J gene TRBJ1-5; 7 nucleotides match TRBD1. Trimming removed 5 bases from V and 5 bases from J; junction bases left unmatched: 6. Germline assignment: CDR1 SNHLY and CDR2 FYNNEI. The CDR3 is 14 residues long.

This clone occurred once. The rearrangement joins TRBV7-9 to TRBJ2-3; TRBD2 agrees at 9 bases. Germline V gives CDR1 SEHNR, CDR2 FQNEAQ (reference sequence). The trim removed 1 base at V and 4 bases at J, leaving 9 bases unmatched. The CDR3 sequence is 17 residues long. The CDR3 coding sequence is TGTGCCAGCAGCTTAGAGGTCGGCGGGGGGGCATCAGATACGCAGTATTTT. Protein: CASSLEVGGGASDTQYF.

This chain uses TRBV7-9 with TRBJ2-7; 12 bases line up with TRBD2. This CDR3 spans 16 amino acids. Trimming took 3 bases from V and 6 from J; bases not matched to a gene: 9. The V gene's germline CDR1 is SEHNR and CDR2 FQNEAQ (reference sequence). CDR3 in amino acids: CASSFLGLAGPCEQYF. CDR3 DNA sequence: TGTGCCAGCAGCTTCCTGGGACTAGCGGGCCCCTGCGAGCAGTACTTC.

V is TRBV4-3 and J is TRBJ2-3; D is undetermined. V lost 0 bases to trimming and J lost 8 bases, with 12 bases between them. This CDR3 comprises 14 residues. CDR1 is LGHNA and CDR2 is YSLEER in the germline V gene. The CDR3 loop reads CASSQDPTLGTQYF. CDR3 in DNA: TGCGCCAGCAGCCAAGATCCGACCCTAGGTACGCAGTATTTT.

This clone was detected once. The chain recombines TRBV11-3 with TRBJ2-7; the match to TRBD1 covers 9 bases. The CDR3 totals 14 residues. Germline-derived CDR1 and CDR2 are SGHNT and YENEEA. The trim removed 5 bases at V and 3 bases at J, leaving 5 bases unmatched. The CDR3 sequence: CASSPRDRVYEQYF. DNA of the CDR3: TGTGCCAGCAGCCCCCGGGACAGGGTCTACGAGCAGTACTTC.

The rearrangement joins TRBV18 to TRBJ1-6, with D possibly TRBD1 on 5 matching bases. V was pared by 3 bases and J by 7 bases, with 22 bases between. This CDR3 contains 18 residues. Germline lookup yields CDR1 KGHSH and CDR2 LQKENI. CDR3 DNA: TGTGCCAGCTCACCCCAGGCCAATATGGAGGGGAAGAATTCACCCCTCCACTTT. Its protein is CASSPQANMEGKNSPLHF.

The CDR3 DNA reads TGTGCCAGCAGCCCCCAGGGGGCTAACACTGAAGCTTTCTTT. This translates into CASSPQGANTEAFF. The rearrangement links TRBV2 to TRBJ1-1, with 8 positions matching TRBD1. From germline, CDR1 is SNHLY and CDR2 FYNNEI. After removal of 6 bases from V and 2 bases from J, the junction contained 5 bases not matched to a gene. CDR3 length: 14 amino acids.

The rearrangement joins TRBV6-5 to TRBJ2-7, with 8 bases identical to TRBD1. This CDR3 is built from 14 residues. CDR1 MNHEY and CDR2 SVGAGI come from the germline V gene. V lost 2 bases and J lost 3; bases outside the gene matches: 3. CDR3 DNA: TGTGCCAGCAGTTACATCGGACAGGGCTACGAGCAGTACTTC. Translating gives CASSYIGQGYEQYF.

The chain joins TRBV18 to TRBJ2-7, with TRBD1 identical over 11 bases. Germline values: CDR1 KGHSH, CDR2 LQKENI. The CDR3 totals 14 residues. The junction had 4 bases not matched to a gene; V was cut back by 2 bases and J by 7 bases. The DNA for the CDR3 is TGTGCCAGCTCACCAAGGACAGGGGGCTGGGAGCAGTACTTC. Translated: CASSPRTGGWEQYF.

Here the CDR3 reads CASRSGQMNTEAFF. CDR3 bases: TGTGCCAGCAGGTCGGGACAGATGAACACTGAAGCTTTCTTT. This sequence joins TRBV6-5 and TRBJ1-1; TRBD1 matches at 7 bases. The germline CDR1 and CDR2 sequences are MNHEY and SVGAGI. The CDR3 length is 14 residues. J was trimmed by 0 bases and V by 6 bases; bases with no gene match: 4.

The rearrangement joins TRBV5-6 to TRBJ2-3, with TRBD1 identical over 7 bases. CDR3 length: 13 residues. Germline V gene data show CDR1 as SGHDT and CDR2 as YYEEEE. With V trimmed by 4 bases and J by 3 bases, 2 bases remained unmatched. The CDR3 nucleotides are TGTGCCAGCAGCGGGACAGCTACAGATACGCAGTATTTT. Residues: CASSGTATDTQYF.

The V call is TRBV23-1, the J call TRBJ2-5, with 8 bases that match TRBD1. TRBV23-1 is known as an ORF, though its function is uncertain. The CDR3 length is 18 residues. V gave up 2 bases and J gave up 5 bases; unmatched junction bases: 16. This CDR3 is CASSQGRQGPPRFETQYF. CDR3 coding DNA: TGCGCCAGCAGTCAAGGGCGACAGGGGCCTCCCCGGTTTGAGACCCAGTACTTC.

This chain links TRBV5-1 with TRBJ2-1; 12 bases agree with TRBD2. The CDR3 contains 16 residues. V trimming: 3 bases; J trimming: 7 bases; junction bases outside the gene matches: 8. Germline V gives CDR1 SGHRS, CDR2 YFSETQ. This chain's CDR3 is CASSSQTSGSVNEQFF. CDR3 coding DNA: TGCGCCAGCAGCTCCCAGACTAGCGGGAGTGTAAATGAGCAGTTCTTC.

V gene TRBV15 combines with J gene TRBJ2-3; 7 bases align to TRBD2. V trimming: 3 bases; J trimming: 3 bases; junction bases outside the gene matches: 6. The CDR3 is 15 residues long. The germline gives CDR1 LNHNV, CDR2 YYDKDF (reference sequence). CDR3: CATSSTGLVTDTQYF. For the CDR3, the DNA is TGTGCCACCAGCAGCACCGGACTAGTGACAGATACGCAGTATTTT. Full variable domain (outside the CDR3, taken from reference TRBV15 and TRBJ2-3): DAMVIQNPRYQVTQFGKPVTLSCSQTLNHNVMYWYQQKSSQAPKLLFHYYDKDFNNEADTPDNFQSRRPNTSFCFLDIRSPGLGDTAMYLCATSSTGLVTDTQYFGPGTRLTVL.